These 24 T cell receptor beta chains were sequenced from one sample in a study of shared clonotypes between healthy human individuals. TCRdb keeps only in-frame clones here, not all; method: immunoSEQ multiplex PCR. The table has more than 2 million clones, around 95% seen once. Sequenced sample: naive CD4+ T cells sorted from blood. As for subset: CD45RA+ positively selected. These receptors originate from a man aged 18-30 years in good health.

This chain uses TRBV5-1 with TRBJ2-4; possible D gene TRBD1, 5 bases. CDR3 length: 16 residues. CDR1 is SGHRS and CDR2 is YFSETQ in the germline V gene. Trimming removed 4 bases from V and 1 base from J, with 15 bases in between. The CDR3: CASSIQGGGAKNIQYF. The CDR3 bases are TGCGCCAGCAGCATCCAGGGTGGTGGGGCCAAAAACATTCAGTACTTC.

The V call is TRBV5-1, the J call TRBJ2-3, with D tentatively TRBD1 (5 bases). CDR1 is SGHRS, CDR2 YFSETQ, per germline. There are 13 residues in the CDR3. Trimming removed 3 bases from V and 5 bases from J, with 10 bases in between. The chain's CDR3 is CASSWTPKDTQYF. The CDR3 DNA is TGCGCCAGCAGCTGGACACCCAAAGATACGCAGTATTTT.

This clone was observed a single time. The J gene is TRBJ2-2, the V gene TRBV27; D call uncertain. V lost 3 bases to trimming and J lost 4 bases, with 6 bases between them. This CDR3 region has 13 residues. Germline V gives CDR1 MNHEY, CDR2 SMNVEV (reference sequence). In DNA form, the CDR3 reads TGTGCCAGCAGTTTTAGGCGCACCGGGGAGCTGTTTTTT. Translation gives CASSFRRTGELFF.

In this sample, this clone turned up once. The chain links TRBV5-6 to TRBJ1-2; 10 nucleotides line up with TRBD1. The germline V gene has CDR1 SGHDT and CDR2 YYEEEE. J gave up 6 bases and V 4 bases, and 9 bases lay outside the gene matches. The CDR3 spans 15 residues. CDR3: CASSTPGTGVNGYTF. The CDR3 DNA is TGTGCCAGCAGCACCCCCGGGACAGGGGTTAATGGCTACACCTTC.

V and J are TRBV4-1 and TRBJ2-7; D uncertain. Between the trimmed V and J ends, which lost 0 bases and 3 bases, there was a span of 12 bases. The CDR3 contains 15 residues. CDR1 is MGHRA, CDR2 YSYEKL, per germline. CDR3 in DNA: TGCGCCAGCAGCCAAGAATCGTCTAGGATCTACGAGCAGTACTTC. The encoded protein is CASSQESSRIYEQYF.

The chain employs TRBV2 and TRBJ2-3, with TRBD2 matching 7 bases. The germline CDR1 and CDR2 sequences are SNHLY and FYNNEI. Losses at the gene ends were 0 bases for V and 1 base for J; bases not matched to a gene: 4. The length of the CDR3 is 16 residues. As DNA, the CDR3 is TGTGCCAGCAGTGAAGCGGGAGGGCCGGGCACAGATACGCAGTATTTT. This codes for CASSEAGGPGTDTQYF.

On this clone: The sample carries other DNA sequences with the same CDR3. The chain employs TRBV6-5 and TRBJ1-6; D may be TRBD1 (5 bases). The CDR3 has 14 residues. Looked up from germline, CDR1 is MNHEY and CDR2 is SVGAGI. Between the trimmed V and J ends, which lost 1 base and 6 bases, there was a span of 7 bases. CDR3 protein: CASSYFGTNSPLHF. For the CDR3, the DNA is TGTGCCAGCAGTTACTTCGGGACTAATTCACCCCTCCACTTT.

The V gene is TRBV7-8, the J gene TRBJ2-3; D gene uncertain. Per germline, CDR1 SGHVS and CDR2 FQNEAQ. The CDR3 is 14 residues long. Trimming shortened V by 5 bases and J by 0 bases, and 9 bases separated the two germline ends. CDR3 in amino acids: CASSRETSTDTQYF. The CDR3 DNA follows: TGTGCCAGCAGCCGAGAAACTAGCACAGATACGCAGTATTTT. The entire variable domain, with the rest obtained from reference TRBV7-8 and TRBJ2-3, is as follows: GAGVSQSPRYKVAKRGQDVALRCDPISGHVSLFWYQQALGQGPEFLTYFQNEAQLDKSGLPSDRFFAERPEGSVSTLKIQRTQQEDSAVYLCASSRETSTDTQYFGPGTRLTVL.

The chain recombines TRBV19 with TRBJ2-7, with 9 bases matching TRBD1. Looked up from germline, CDR1 is LNHDA and CDR2 is SQIVND (reference sequence). The CDR3 totals 15 residues. J lost 9 bases, V lost 7 bases, and 16 bases had no gene match. CDR3 in amino acids: CASTPTGTGQDPQYF. The CDR3 coding sequence is TGTGCCAGTACGCCTACCGGGACAGGGCAGGACCCGCAGTACTTC.

The genes are TRBV10-3 and TRBJ2-5; 14 bases line up with TRBD2. The CDR3 length is 18 residues. The V and J ends lost 4 bases and 1 base, in that order; junction bases with no gene match: 8. Germline V gives CDR1 ENHRY, CDR2 SYGVKD. The CDR3 is CAISATGTSGSSQETQYF. The CDR3 nucleotides read TGTGCCATCAGTGCAACCGGGACTAGCGGGAGCAGCCAAGAGACCCAGTACTTC.

The gene calls are TRBV7-9 and TRBJ1-5, with TRBD1 matching over 8 bases. The V segment lost 1 base and the J segment 4 bases; nucleotides outside the gene matches: 9. CDR3 size: 17 residues. Germline-derived CDR1 and CDR2 are SEHNR and FQNEAQ (reference sequence). CDR3 nucleotides: TGTGCCAGCAGCTTAGTTCCCGGGACAGGCAAGAATCAGCCCCAGCATTTT. This sequence encodes CASSLVPGTGKNQPQHF.

The J gene is TRBJ2-7, the V gene TRBV30, with 7 bases fitting TRBD2. This CDR3 is built from 16 residues. The V gene end was trimmed by 0 bases and the J gene end by 0 bases; junction bases not matched to a gene: 8. Germline CDR1 GTSNPN, CDR2 SVGIG (reference sequence). The CDR3, as DNA: TGTGCCTGGAGTGTACCCGTAGCGGGTAGCTCCTACGAGCAGTACTTC. Protein: CAWSVPVAGSSYEQYF.

With regard to this clone: The same CDR3 arises from other DNA sequences in this sample as well. The chain employs TRBV18 and TRBJ2-3; D remains ambiguous. This CDR3 has 15 residues. V was cut by 1 base and J by 0 bases, with 8 bases left in between. Germline loops: CDR1 KGHSH, CDR2 LQKENI. CDR3 protein: CASSPRGVSTDTQYF. In nucleotides, the CDR3 is TGTGCCAGCTCACCACGAGGTGTTAGCACAGATACGCAGTATTTT.

The chain employs TRBV7-3 and TRBJ1-2, with D maybe TRBD1 (6 bases). The CDR3 has 15 residues. Per the germline V gene, CDR1 is SGHTA and CDR2 is FQGTGA. Trimming left V 2 bases short and J 7 bases short, with 17 bases between. The chain's CDR3 is CASSLGPAGGSGYTF. The DNA of the CDR3 is TGTGCCAGCAGCTTAGGGCCGGCCGGGGGCAGTGGCTACACCTTC.

The chain carries TRBV9 and TRBJ1-3, with D unclear. Trimming shortened V by 0 bases and J by 9 bases, and 13 bases separated the two germline ends. This CDR3 is built from 14 residues. Germline V gives CDR1 SGDLS, CDR2 YYNGEE. This CDR3 reads CASSVVAATGTIYF. The CDR3 DNA sequence: TGTGCCAGCAGCGTAGTGGCAGCAACGGGCACCATATATTTT.

Only one count was recorded for this clone. This chain connects TRBV19 to TRBJ2-1; TRBD2 aligns across 14 bases. V shed 4 bases, J shed 10 bases, and the junction held 3 bases outside the gene matches. CDR3 length equals 14 residues. Germline assignment: CDR1 LNHDA and CDR2 SQIVND (reference sequence). CDR3 DNA: TGTGCCAGTAGTAATGGACTAGCGGGAGGCGAGCAGTTCTTC. It specifies CASSNGLAGGEQFF.

Points on this clone: The identical CDR3 is also encoded by other nucleotide sequences in the sample. The rearrangement uses TRBV5-1 and TRBJ2-1, with 8 bases fitting TRBD2. Trimming at V came to 3 bases and at J to 4 bases, leaving 6 bases not matched to a gene. Germline V gene data show CDR1 as SGHRS and CDR2 as YFSETQ. The CDR3 runs 15 residues. CDR3 nucleotide sequence: TGCGCCAGCAGCTCCGGCCTAGCGGGTTACAATGAGCAGTTCTTC. Translation: CASSSGLAGYNEQFF.

CDR3 DNA sequence: TGCGCCAGCAGCTTGGACGGAGGGAGCTATGGCTACACCTTC. Translated: CASSLDGGSYGYTF. V usage is TRBV5-1 and J usage is TRBJ1-2; D gene unclear. The CDR3 is 14 residues long. The V end lost 0 bases, the J end lost 4 bases, and 10 bases lay between the germline ends. Germline V gene data show CDR1 as SGHRS and CDR2 as YFSETQ.

The chain employs TRBV7-9 and TRBJ1-6; TRBD1 is a possible D gene (6 bases). Germline values: CDR1 SEHNR, CDR2 FQNEAQ (reference sequence). The CDR3 consists of 17 residues. V lost 5 bases and J 0 bases, leaving 14 bases between the germline ends. The CDR3 DNA sequence: TGTGCCAGCAGCCCGGACAGCCCGAGCTCCTATAATTCACCCCTCCACTTT. Amino acids: CASSPDSPSSYNSPLHF.

The chain couples TRBV9 to TRBJ2-3; 7 bases are shared with TRBD2. With 4 bases clipped from V and 3 bases from J, the junction kept 5 bases outside the gene matches. The CDR3 is 14 amino acids. The germline V gene has CDR1 SGDLS and CDR2 YYNGEE. The CDR3 DNA reads TGTGCCAGCAGCTTGGGGACTACAACAGATACGCAGTATTTT. Translated, it gives CASSLGTTTDTQYF.

This clone was picked up one time. The CDR3 region has the DNA TGTGCCAGCAGCTGGTTGGACAGCTCCTACGAGCAGTACTTC. It specifies CASSWLDSSYEQYF. The V gene is TRBV7-9, the J gene TRBJ2-7; D is possibly TRBD1 (6 bases). CDR3 length: 14 amino acids. Trimming stripped 4 bases from V and 0 bases from J, with 10 bases between. CDR1 SEHNR and CDR2 FQNEAQ come from the germline V gene (reference sequence).

The chain recombines TRBV28 with TRBJ2-7; tentative D call: TRBD1 (6 bases). The CDR3 loop spans 15 amino acids. V lost 6 bases and J 6 bases, leaving 21 bases between the germline ends. Germline V gives CDR1 MDHEN, CDR2 SYDVKM. In DNA, the CDR3 is TGTGCCAGCAGGGGGGACACAGACTTCGCGGTCGAGCAGTACTTC. Translation gives CASRGDTDFAVEQYF.

The chain links TRBV6-1 to TRBJ1-5, with D uncertain. V was trimmed by 3 bases and J by 6 bases, leaving 15 bases between them. CDR3 length equals 15 residues. The V gene's germline CDR1 is MNHNS and CDR2 SASEGT. The chain's CDR3 is CASSDQQISAQPQHF. Here the CDR3 DNA reads TGTGCCAGCAGTGATCAACAGATATCGGCTCAGCCCCAGCATTTT.

The chain is built from TRBV10-1 and TRBJ2-5; D uncertain. CDR3 size: 14 residues. Deletions cut 3 bases from V and 0 bases from J, with 8 bases between. The germline gives CDR1 WNHNN, CDR2 SYGVQD (reference sequence). The CDR3 region has the DNA TGCGCCAGCAGTGATGGCTTTAACCAAGAGACCCAGTACTTC. Protein sequence: CASSDGFNQETQYF.